These T cell receptor beta chains were read from a single sample in a study of CD8+CD57+ T cells in acquired aplastic anemia. TCRdb fed the reads into MiXCR, producing one record per CDR3 protein. The repertoire holds 200,000 or so distinct CDR3 sequences, with approximately 51% as singletons. The sequenced sample was sorted CD4+, CD8+, or CD8+CD57+ T cells (not recorded which) from PBMCs. These receptors originate from a human donor with aplastic anemia. The CDR3 runs from the conserved cysteine through the conserved F or W. D genes are given only for firm matches. Only some rows state a clone size, as once, few, many or a class for expanded clones.

V gene: TRBV29-1; clone size: -; D gene: -; J gene: TRBJ2-7; CDR3 DNA: TGCAGCGTTACAGCCTCAGGGGTAGGAACCGAGCAGTACTTC; CDR3 protein: CSVTASGVGTEQYF
V gene: TRBV13; clone size: many; D gene: TRBD1; J gene: TRBJ1-1; CDR3 DNA: TGTGCCAGCAGCCCTACCGACAGGGAAGGCACTGAAGCTTTCTTT; CDR3 protein: CASSPTDREGTEAFF
V gene: TRBV25-1; clone size: -; D gene: -; J gene: TRBJ1-2; CDR3 DNA: TGTGCCAGCAGAGGCACGATGCGAGATGACTATGGCTACACCTTC; CDR3 protein: CASRGTMRDDYGYTF
V gene: TRBV5-1; clone size: -; D gene: TRBD2; J gene: TRBJ2-5; CDR3 DNA: TGCGCCAGCAGCATCCCTAGCGGGGGGTACCAAGAGACCCAGTACTTC; CDR3 protein: CASSIPSGGYQETQYF
V gene: TRBV5-1; clone size: -; D gene: TRBD2; J gene: TRBJ2-7; CDR3 DNA: TGCGCCAGCAGCTTGGTAGGCGGGAGATCCTACGAGCAGTACTTC; CDR3 protein: CASSLVGGRSYEQYF
V gene: TRBV2; clone size: -; D gene: -; J gene: TRBJ1-1; CDR3 DNA: TGTGCCAGCAGTGACAGGGGGAACACTGAAGCTTTCTTT; CDR3 protein: CASSDRGNTEAFF
V gene: TRBV10-3; clone size: few; D gene: TRBD1; J gene: TRBJ1-4; CDR3 DNA: TGTGCCATCAGTCCCTCCACAGGGGCCTCGCGCCAACTGTTTTTT; CDR3 protein: CAISPSTGASRQLFF
V gene: TRBV5-6; clone size: -; D gene: -; J gene: TRBJ1-2; CDR3 DNA: TGTGCCAGCAGTGAGGAGGGGCTGCGCTATGGCTACACCTTC; CDR3 protein: CASSEEGLRYGYTF
V gene: TRBV2; clone size: many; D gene: TRBD1; J gene: TRBJ1-4; CDR3 DNA: TGTGCCAGCTGGTCAGAACCGGGACAGGGCCGTGAAAAACTGTTTTTT; CDR3 protein: CASWSEPGQGREKLFF
V gene: TRBV28; clone size: -; D gene: TRBD1; J gene: TRBJ1-1; CDR3 DNA: TGTGCCAGCAGGGGGGACAGGGGGCTAGGCACTGAAGCTTTCTTT; CDR3 protein: CASRGDRGLGTEAFF
V gene: TRBV9; clone size: many; D gene: -; J gene: TRBJ1-4; CDR3 DNA: TGTGCCAGCAGCCCGCGTACAGCGGGAGAACTGTTTTTT; CDR3 protein: CASSPRTAGELFF
V gene: TRBV28; clone size: few; D gene: TRBD2; J gene: TRBJ2-5; CDR3 DNA: TGTGCCAGCAGTCCCAACCAAGCGGGGGATGAGACCCAGTACTTC; CDR3 protein: CASSPNQAGDETQYF
V gene: TRBV7-9; clone size: -; D gene: -; J gene: TRBJ2-3; CDR3 DNA: TGTGCCAGCAGCCCTCAAGGGGAAGCAGATACGCAGTATTTT; CDR3 protein: CASSPQGEADTQYF
V gene: TRBV11-2; clone size: many; D gene: -; J gene: TRBJ1-2; CDR3 DNA: TGTGCCAGCAGCCCCAGAACTAACTATGGCTACACCTTC; CDR3 protein: CASSPRTNYGYTF
V gene: TRBV7-2; clone size: -; D gene: -; J gene: TRBJ2-5; CDR3 DNA: TGTGCCAGCAGCTTAGGGGCAGGGCCCTCGTTGGAGACCCAGTACTTC; CDR3 protein: CASSLGAGPSLETQYF
V gene: TRBV7-9; clone size: -; D gene: -; J gene: TRBJ2-5; CDR3 DNA: TGTGCCACCCAAGACAGCCAAGAGACCCAGTACTTC; CDR3 protein: CATQDSQETQYF
V gene: TRBV19; clone size: many; D gene: -; J gene: TRBJ1-2; CDR3 DNA: TGTGCCAGTAGGTCGGGGGGCTATGGCTACACCTTC; CDR3 protein: CASRSGGYGYTF
V gene: TRBV15; clone size: -; D gene: -; J gene: TRBJ1-2; CDR3 DNA: TGTGCCACCAGCAGTGCAGGGTTTAGCTATGGCTACACCTTC; CDR3 protein: CATSSAGFSYGYTF
V gene: TRBV19; clone size: many; D gene: -; J gene: TRBJ1-1; CDR3 DNA: TGTGCCAGTAGTATCCGTGGCAATGAAGCTTTCTTT; CDR3 protein: CASSIRGNEAFF
V gene: TRBV20-1; clone size: once; D gene: TRBD2; J gene: TRBJ2-1; CDR3 DNA: TGCAGTGCTAGAGGGCTAGCGGGAGAAGGGACCAATGAGCAGTTCTTC; CDR3 protein: CSARGLAGEGTNEQFF
V gene: TRBV20-1; clone size: many; D gene: -; J gene: TRBJ2-7; CDR3 DNA: TGCAGTGCTACAGAGGTGTCACAGGACGAGCAGTACTTC; CDR3 protein: CSATEVSQDEQYF
V gene: TRBV5-1; clone size: -; D gene: -; J gene: TRBJ2-7; CDR3 DNA: TGCGCCAGCAGCTTGGCGACAGGGAGGACCTACGAGCAGTACTTC; CDR3 protein: CASSLATGRTYEQYF
V gene: TRBV6-2/TRBV6-3; clone size: many; D gene: -; J gene: TRBJ1-3; CDR3 DNA: TGTGCCAGCGGGACTGTTGGAAACACCATATATTTT; CDR3 protein: CASGTVGNTIYF
V gene: TRBV7-6; clone size: many; D gene: TRBD1; J gene: TRBJ1-6; CDR3 DNA: TGTGCCAGCAGCTCGGGGACAGAAAATTCACCCCTCCACTTT; CDR3 protein: CASSSGTENSPLHF
V gene: TRBV29-1; clone size: -; D gene: TRBD1; J gene: TRBJ1-2; CDR3 DNA: TGCAGCGTAAACAGGGGGCAGGGCTATGGCTACACCTTC; CDR3 protein: CSVNRGQGYGYTF
V gene: TRBV7-3; clone size: -; D gene: TRBD1; J gene: TRBJ2-7; CDR3 DNA: TGTGCCAGCAGCTCCGCCGGGACAGATTCCTACGAGCAGTACTTC; CDR3 protein: CASSSAGTDSYEQYF
V gene: TRBV7-9; clone size: many; D gene: -; J gene: TRBJ1-5; CDR3 DNA: TGTGCCAGCAGCTTAAGAGGGGACAGCAATCAGCCCCAGCATTTT; CDR3 protein: CASSLRGDSNQPQHF
V gene: TRBV28; clone size: few; D gene: -; J gene: TRBJ1-4; CDR3 DNA: TGTGCCAGCAGTGCCTCCAGGGGTGGTAATGAAAAACTGTTTTTT; CDR3 protein: CASSASRGGNEKLFF
V gene: TRBV5-1; clone size: -; D gene: TRBD1; J gene: TRBJ1-1; CDR3 DNA: TGCGCCAGCACCCCGGACAGGGGCGCTGAAGCTTTCTTT; CDR3 protein: CASTPDRGAEAFF
V gene: TRBV7-2; clone size: -; D gene: TRBD1; J gene: TRBJ1-2; CDR3 DNA: TGTGCCAGCAGTGACAGGGGAGATAGAGGCTACACCTTC; CDR3 protein: CASSDRGDRGYTF
V gene: TRBV7-6; clone size: -; D gene: -; J gene: TRBJ1-4; CDR3 DNA: TGTGCCAGCAGCCAAGATTCCAGGGCTGAAAAACTGTTTTTT; CDR3 protein: CASSQDSRAEKLFF
V gene: TRBV19; clone size: many; D gene: TRBD1; J gene: TRBJ2-7; CDR3 DNA: TGTGCCAGTAGTCAACAGGGGGGCTACGAGCAGTACTTC; CDR3 protein: CASSQQGGYEQYF
V gene: TRBV2; clone size: many; D gene: -; J gene: TRBJ1-4; CDR3 DNA: TGTGCCAGCCTAAAAGGGCTGGCAACTAATGAAAAACTGTTTTTT; CDR3 protein: CASLKGLATNEKLFF
V gene: TRBV2; clone size: -; D gene: TRBD1; J gene: TRBJ1-2; CDR3 DNA: TGTGCCAGCAGGGAACAGGGACAGGGCCATGGCTACACCTTC; CDR3 protein: CASREQGQGHGYTF
V gene: TRBV7-2; clone size: -; D gene: -; J gene: TRBJ1-4; CDR3 DNA: TGTGCTGGCAGCTTAGAGGTGGGCCTGGTGGGTGAAAAACTGTTTTTT; CDR3 protein: CAGSLEVGLVGEKLFF
V gene: TRBV19; clone size: -; D gene: -; J gene: TRBJ1-2; CDR3 DNA: TGTGCCAGTAGTCTCCCCGGCACAACCTATGGCTACACCTTC; CDR3 protein: CASSLPGTTYGYTF
V gene: TRBV5-1; clone size: many; D gene: -; J gene: TRBJ2-7; CDR3 DNA: TGCGCCAGCAGCTTAGAACCCACCCGATGGTACTCCTACGAGCAGTACTTC; CDR3 protein: CASSLEPTRWYSYEQYF
V gene: TRBV6-1; clone size: many; D gene: -; J gene: TRBJ2-5; CDR3 DNA: TGTGCCAGCATAGGGGGGGCGGGGAAAGAGACCCAGTACTTC; CDR3 protein: CASIGGAGKETQYF
V gene: TRBV10-1; clone size: many; D gene: TRBD2; J gene: TRBJ2-1; CDR3 DNA: TGCGCCAGCAGCAGGACTAGCGGGGGGGAAGGGCAGTTCTTC; CDR3 protein: CASSRTSGGEGQFF
V gene: TRBV10-3; clone size: -; D gene: -; J gene: TRBJ1-1; CDR3 DNA: TGTGCCATCAGTGAGTCGGGGGGGACAAACACTGAAGCTTTCTTT; CDR3 protein: CAISESGGTNTEAFF
V gene: TRBV2; clone size: -; D gene: -; J gene: TRBJ1-2; CDR3 DNA: TGTGCCAGCAGTGAAGAACAGGCCCGGGGCTACACCTTC; CDR3 protein: CASSEEQARGYTF
V gene: TRBV10-3; clone size: -; D gene: -; J gene: TRBJ2-5; CDR3 DNA: TGTGCCATCAGCACAGGGGGGGCCTCACGAGAGACCCAGTACTTC; CDR3 protein: CAISTGGASRETQYF
V gene: TRBV2; clone size: few; D gene: -; J gene: TRBJ1-3; CDR3 DNA: TGTGCCAGCAGTGAATTTGGAACAATTGGAAACACCATATATTTT; CDR3 protein: CASSEFGTIGNTIYF
V gene: TRBV15; clone size: -; D gene: -; J gene: TRBJ2-2; CDR3 DNA: TGTGCCACCAGCAGAGATACCCCGAACACCGGGGAGCTGTTTTTT; CDR3 protein: CATSRDTPNTGELFF
V gene: TRBV7-9; clone size: -; D gene: -; J gene: TRBJ2-7; CDR3 DNA: TGTGCCAGCAGCCCAGAACCCCGGTCCTACGAGCAGTACTTC; CDR3 protein: CASSPEPRSYEQYF
V gene: TRBV7-2; clone size: -; D gene: TRBD2; J gene: TRBJ2-7; CDR3 DNA: TGTGCCAGCACCCCCTCTAGCGGGGGCGGTTACGAGCAGTACTTC; CDR3 protein: CASTPSSGGGYEQYF
V gene: TRBV5-8; clone size: many; D gene: -; J gene: TRBJ1-1; CDR3 DNA: TGTGCCAGCACCCCCGATACGACTGAAGCTTTCTTT; CDR3 protein: CASTPDTTEAFF
V gene: TRBV28; clone size: many; D gene: -; J gene: TRBJ1-6; CDR3 DNA: TGTGCCAGCAGCTCCCCGGGGCCTGTTAATTCACCCCTCCACTTT; CDR3 protein: CASSSPGPVNSPLHF
V gene: TRBV6-6; clone size: many; D gene: -; J gene: TRBJ2-7; CDR3 DNA: TGTGCCAGCAAATTCCGACTAGATTTGGACGAGCAGTACTTC; CDR3 protein: CASKFRLDLDEQYF
V gene: TRBV19; clone size: many; D gene: -; J gene: TRBJ2-1; CDR3 DNA: TGTGCCAGTAGTATGGGTTTCGGTTTAGTATCGTCTGAGCAGTTCTTC; CDR3 protein: CASSMGFGLVSSEQFF
V gene: TRBV6-5; clone size: many; D gene: TRBD1; J gene: TRBJ1-6; CDR3 DNA: TGTGCCAGCAGCGCCCGCGGGGCAGGGGGTAATTCACCCCTCCACTTT; CDR3 protein: CASSARGAGGNSPLHF
V gene: TRBV6-1; clone size: many; D gene: TRBD1; J gene: TRBJ1-6; CDR3 DNA: TGTGCCAGCAGTGACAGGGGGGAATCACCCCTCCACTTT; CDR3 protein: CASSDRGESPLHF